The rows below give T cell receptor beta chains drawn from one sample of a study of CD8 T cells in ankylosing spondylitis. TCRdb re-analysed the 5' RACE reads in MiXCR, keeping a single row per CDR3 protein. Of about 400,000 distinct CDR3 sequences in the sample, about a fifth were seen once. Material for sequencing was blood, either unsorted or a sorted T cell fraction (not recorded which). The receptors shown here come from a male donor with ankylosing spondylitis. The CDR3 runs from the conserved cysteine through the conserved F or W. The order of the fields is V gene, J gene, CDR3 length, clone size, D gene, CDR3 DNA, CDR3 protein. A D gene is named only where the DNA matches it firmly. Clone size is shown for a subset of rows, as once, few, many or a class of expanded clone.

v_gene: TRBV2
j_gene: TRBJ1-5
len: 15
abundance: few
d_gene: -
CDR3nt: TGTGCCAGCAGTGAGGGCGGAGTTAGCAATCAGCCCCAGCATTTT
CDR3aa: CASSEGGVSNQPQHF

v_gene: TRBV5-1
j_gene: TRBJ2-1
len: 16
abundance: -
d_gene: TRBD2
CDR3nt: TGCGCCAGCAGCCCTACCGGTGGGAGGGCCAACAATGAGCAGTTCTTC
CDR3aa: CASSPTGGRANNEQFF

v_gene: TRBV20-1
j_gene: TRBJ2-5
len: 14
abundance: -
d_gene: TRBD1
CDR3nt: TGCAGTGCTAGCCCCCGGGACAGGATGGGGACCCAGTACTTC
CDR3aa: CSASPRDRMGTQYF

v_gene: TRBV12-3/TRBV12-4
j_gene: TRBJ2-5
len: 14
abundance: few
d_gene: -
CDR3nt: TGTGCCAGCAGTTCGAACCAGGGACAAGAGACCCAGTACTTC
CDR3aa: CASSSNQGQETQYF

v_gene: TRBV29-1
j_gene: TRBJ1-6
len: 13
abundance: -
d_gene: -
CDR3nt: TGCAGCGTTCAAGGGTTCCGGGATTCACCCCTCCACTTT
CDR3aa: CSVQGFRDSPLHF

v_gene: TRBV6-1
j_gene: TRBJ2-1
len: 14
abundance: many
d_gene: TRBD2
CDR3nt: TGTGCCAGTAAGAGGACTAGCGCAGACAATGAGCAGTTCTTC
CDR3aa: CASKRTSADNEQFF

v_gene: TRBV6-1
j_gene: TRBJ1-5
len: 18
abundance: -
d_gene: TRBD1
CDR3nt: TGTGCCAGCAGTGCTGGCAGGGGGCAAAACACGATTAGACAGCCCCAGCATTTT
CDR3aa: CASSAGRGQNTIRQPQHF

v_gene: TRBV6-1
j_gene: TRBJ1-5
len: 13
abundance: few
d_gene: TRBD1
CDR3nt: TGTGCCAGCAGGGCCGGACAGGATCAGCCCCAGCATTTT
CDR3aa: CASRAGQDQPQHF

v_gene: TRBV20-1
j_gene: TRBJ2-5
len: 13
abundance: few
d_gene: -
CDR3nt: TGCAGTGCTAGAGTTGGGCCAGAAGAGACCCAGTACTTC
CDR3aa: CSARVGPEETQYF

v_gene: TRBV7-3
j_gene: TRBJ1-1
len: 14
abundance: few
d_gene: -
CDR3nt: TGTGCCAGCAGCCCTGGACACCAGAACACTGAAGCTTTCTTT
CDR3aa: CASSPGHQNTEAFF

v_gene: TRBV9
j_gene: TRBJ2-3
len: 14
abundance: -
d_gene: TRBD2
CDR3nt: TGTGCCAGCAGCGTTTACGGGAGGGCAGATACGCAGTATTTT
CDR3aa: CASSVYGRADTQYF

v_gene: TRBV6-5
j_gene: TRBJ2-5
len: 14
abundance: few
d_gene: -
CDR3nt: TGTGCCAGCAGTTACTCTGTACCGGATGGGACCCAGTACTTC
CDR3aa: CASSYSVPDGTQYF

v_gene: TRBV7-9
j_gene: TRBJ2-5
len: 14
abundance: -
d_gene: -
CDR3nt: TGTGCCAGCAGCTTAAATCGGGACCAAGAGACCCAGTACTTC
CDR3aa: CASSLNRDQETQYF

v_gene: TRBV5-1
j_gene: TRBJ1-1
len: 13
abundance: few
d_gene: -
CDR3nt: TGCGCCAGCAGCTCCCGTGACAGCACTGAAGCTTTCTTT
CDR3aa: CASSSRDSTEAFF

v_gene: TRBV5-1
j_gene: TRBJ1-1
len: 13
abundance: -
d_gene: -
CDR3nt: TGCGCCAGCAGCGCTCAGGAGAACACTGAAGCTTTCTTT
CDR3aa: CASSAQENTEAFF

v_gene: TRBV5-1
j_gene: TRBJ2-1
len: 15
abundance: few
d_gene: -
CDR3nt: TGCGCCACCGGCCCCGGCTCATTGTCCTACAATGAGCAGTTCTTC
CDR3aa: CATGPGSLSYNEQFF

v_gene: TRBV10-3
j_gene: TRBJ2-6
len: 15
abundance: -
d_gene: -
CDR3nt: TGTGCCATCAGCCTGACAGGTTCTGAGGCCAACGTCCTGACTTTC
CDR3aa: CAISLTGSEANVLTF

v_gene: TRBV6-2/TRBV6-3
j_gene: TRBJ2-1
len: 16
abundance: -
d_gene: -
CDR3nt: TGTGCCAGCAGCCCAAGCCCCCTTCGCACTAACAATGAGCAGTTCTTC
CDR3aa: CASSPSPLRTNNEQFF

v_gene: TRBV5-1
j_gene: TRBJ2-1
len: 15
abundance: -
d_gene: TRBD2
CDR3nt: TGCGCCAGCAGCTTGGCGACTAGCGGGCCCAATGAGCAGTTCTTC
CDR3aa: CASSLATSGPNEQFF

v_gene: TRBV19
j_gene: TRBJ1-5
len: 16
abundance: -
d_gene: -
CDR3nt: TGTGCCAGTAGCTTTACAGGGAGGGAGGGCAATCAGCCCCAGCATTTT
CDR3aa: CASSFTGREGNQPQHF

v_gene: TRBV7-2
j_gene: TRBJ1-6
len: 13
abundance: -
d_gene: -
CDR3nt: TGTGCCAGCAGCTCAGTCCAAAATTCACCCCTCCACTTT
CDR3aa: CASSSVQNSPLHF

v_gene: TRBV18
j_gene: TRBJ1-1
len: 14
abundance: -
d_gene: -
CDR3nt: TGTGCCAGCTCACCATTCGCGGGGGACACTGAAGCTTTCTTT
CDR3aa: CASSPFAGDTEAFF

v_gene: TRBV19
j_gene: TRBJ1-4
len: 11
abundance: -
d_gene: -
CDR3nt: TGTGCCAGTAAGTCGGGAGAAAAACTGTTTTTT
CDR3aa: CASKSGEKLFF

v_gene: TRBV20-1
j_gene: TRBJ2-1
len: 16
abundance: few
d_gene: TRBD2
CDR3nt: TGCAGTGCGGATAGCGGGAGGAGAACTTCCTACAATGAGCAGTTCTTC
CDR3aa: CSADSGRRTSYNEQFF

v_gene: TRBV5-1
j_gene: TRBJ2-7
len: 12
abundance: few
d_gene: TRBD1
CDR3nt: TGCGCCAGCGGGACAGAACCATACGAGCAGTACTTC
CDR3aa: CASGTEPYEQYF

v_gene: TRBV2
j_gene: TRBJ2-1
len: 15
abundance: few
d_gene: TRBD2
CDR3nt: TGTGCCAGCAGTGGCGGACTAGCGGGAGGGCATGAGCAGTTCTTC
CDR3aa: CASSGGLAGGHEQFF

v_gene: TRBV11-2
j_gene: TRBJ2-7
len: 14
abundance: -
d_gene: -
CDR3nt: TGTGCCAGCAGCTTAGAGGTAGCCCCCCGGGAGCAGTACTTC
CDR3aa: CASSLEVAPREQYF

v_gene: TRBV3-1
j_gene: TRBJ2-7
len: 13
abundance: -
d_gene: -
CDR3nt: TGTGCCAGCAGCCAACAACTAGTCTACGAGCAGTACTTC
CDR3aa: CASSQQLVYEQYF

v_gene: TRBV7-9
j_gene: TRBJ2-1
len: 17
abundance: -
d_gene: TRBD2
CDR3nt: TGTGCCAGCAGCCCAGGGACGACTAGCGGGACCTACAATGAGCAGTTCTTC
CDR3aa: CASSPGTTSGTYNEQFF

v_gene: TRBV5-1
j_gene: TRBJ2-7
len: 15
abundance: few
d_gene: -
CDR3nt: TGCGCCAGCAGCTTGGATCAGACGAGCTCCTACGAGCAGTACTTC
CDR3aa: CASSLDQTSSYEQYF

v_gene: TRBV20-1
j_gene: TRBJ1-1
len: 12
abundance: once
d_gene: -
CDR3nt: TGCAGTGCTAGAGAAACCCAGGCTGAAGCTTTCTTT
CDR3aa: CSARETQAEAFF

v_gene: TRBV11-2
j_gene: TRBJ1-4
len: 14
abundance: -
d_gene: -
CDR3nt: TGTGCCAGCAGCTTAAGACAGGATAATGAAAAACTGTTTTTT
CDR3aa: CASSLRQDNEKLFF

v_gene: TRBV5-1
j_gene: TRBJ2-3
len: 16
abundance: few
d_gene: TRBD1
CDR3nt: TGCGCCAGCAGCCCACGGGGGGACAGGGTCACAGATACGCAGTATTTT
CDR3aa: CASSPRGDRVTDTQYF

v_gene: TRBV5-1
j_gene: TRBJ2-1
len: 14
abundance: few
d_gene: -
CDR3nt: TGCGCCAGCAGCACCACCGGGGCTAGCAGTGAGCAGTTCTTC
CDR3aa: CASSTTGASSEQFF

v_gene: TRBV20-1
j_gene: TRBJ2-7
len: 13
abundance: -
d_gene: -
CDR3nt: TGCAGTGCAACTAGCCGCAAGAACTACGAGCAGTACTTC
CDR3aa: CSATSRKNYEQYF

v_gene: TRBV20-1
j_gene: TRBJ2-1
len: 15
abundance: few
d_gene: -
CDR3nt: TGCAGTGCTAGAGGCCAAGGTGGGAGGCGCAATGAGCAGTTCTTC
CDR3aa: CSARGQGGRRNEQFF

v_gene: TRBV7-2
j_gene: TRBJ1-3
len: 20
abundance: few
d_gene: TRBD1
CDR3nt: TGTGCCAGCAGCTTAGCTCCGACAGGGATAGGGTTGTACACTGGAAACACCATATATTTT
CDR3aa: CASSLAPTGIGLYTGNTIYF

v_gene: TRBV4-2
j_gene: TRBJ2-7
len: 14
abundance: few
d_gene: TRBD1
CDR3nt: TGTGCCAGCACCCTGCTGGGACAGGGCCACGAGCAGTACTTC
CDR3aa: CASTLLGQGHEQYF

v_gene: TRBV5-1
j_gene: TRBJ2-6
len: 17
abundance: -
d_gene: TRBD1
CDR3nt: TGCGCCAGCAGCTTGGCCACTCAGGGGGCCGGGGCCAACGTCCTGACTTTC
CDR3aa: CASSLATQGAGANVLTF

v_gene: TRBV10-3
j_gene: TRBJ1-5
len: 14
abundance: -
d_gene: -
CDR3nt: TGTGCCATCAGTGATAGCCATAGCAATCAGCCCCAGCATTTT
CDR3aa: CAISDSHSNQPQHF

v_gene: TRBV12-3/TRBV12-4
j_gene: TRBJ1-2
len: 15
abundance: few
d_gene: TRBD1
CDR3nt: TGTGCCAGCAGCCAGACAGGGTCCAGAGTGGGTGGCTACACCTTC
CDR3aa: CASSQTGSRVGGYTF

v_gene: TRBV2
j_gene: TRBJ2-7
len: 16
abundance: -
d_gene: -
CDR3nt: TGTGCCAGCCAAATTAAGAGCGCCGCGATTTCTTACGAGCAGTACTTC
CDR3aa: CASQIKSAAISYEQYF

v_gene: TRBV20-1
j_gene: TRBJ2-1
len: 14
abundance: few
d_gene: TRBD2
CDR3nt: TGCAGTCCACTTTTGGGACTAGCGGTCCATCAGCAGTTCTTC
CDR3aa: CSPLLGLAVHQQFF

v_gene: TRBV10-3
j_gene: TRBJ2-3
len: 14
abundance: -
d_gene: -
CDR3nt: TGTGCCATCAGTGAGTCCCAGGGACCAGATACGCAGTATTTT
CDR3aa: CAISESQGPDTQYF

v_gene: TRBV5-1
j_gene: TRBJ2-7
len: 13
abundance: -
d_gene: -
CDR3nt: TGCGCCAGCAGCTTGCTAACAGGGCGCGAGCAGTACTTC
CDR3aa: CASSLLTGREQYF

v_gene: TRBV12-3/TRBV12-4
j_gene: TRBJ1-3
len: 13
abundance: many
d_gene: TRBD1
CDR3nt: TGTGCCAGCAGGACAGGGTCTGGAAACACCATATATTTT
CDR3aa: CASRTGSGNTIYF

v_gene: TRBV6-2/TRBV6-3
j_gene: TRBJ1-1
len: 14
abundance: few
d_gene: -
CDR3nt: TGTGCCAGCACCCTACTTAGGAGGAACACTGAAGCTTTCTTT
CDR3aa: CASTLLRRNTEAFF

v_gene: TRBV12-3/TRBV12-4
j_gene: TRBJ1-1
len: 15
abundance: few
d_gene: -
CDR3nt: TGTGCCAGCAGCCCTACAGGGTTAATGAACACTGAAGCTTTCTTT
CDR3aa: CASSPTGLMNTEAFF